This record looks at one TCR beta chain sequence and its context. Antigen: not known. TCRdb's table, derived via immunoSEQ multiplex PCR, lists solely in-frame clones and lacks some. The data contain some 100,000 clones, 85% to 90% of them seen just once; the ten biggest clones take up around 15%. These data belong to a study of T cell responses to AZD1222 COVID-19 vaccine. Germline V gene data show CDR1 as LGHDT and CDR2 as YNNKEL (reference sequence). The CDR3 contains 15 residues. Losses at the gene ends were 4 bases for V and 3 bases for J; bases not matched to a gene: 7. Study conclusions and caveats: Reportedly, nearly half of unique spike TCRs recognized epitopes outside B.1.351/B.1.1.7 mutations.

This TCR derives from an adult in good health. Sequencing was performed on peripheral blood, taken on day 0 of AZD1222 vaccination. The genes are TRBV3-1 (or the pseudogene TRBV3-2) and TRBJ2-3, with TRBD2 identical over 7 bases. CDR3 nucleotide sequence: TGTGCCAGCAGCCCCCGGGACTACCCTACAGATACGCAGTATTTT. Protein: CASSPRDYPTDTQYF.